A selection of T cell receptor beta chains follows, all from one sample in a study of PD-L1 blockade in urothelial cancer. TCRdb's table, derived via immunoSEQ multiplex PCR, lists solely in-frame clones and lacks some. The sample gives approximately 55,000 clones, roughly 86% of which show up once; around 20% is in the top ten. This material consisted of PBMCs, taken around atezolizumab (anti-PD-L1) treatment. The receptor set was obtained from a man in his sixties with urothelial cancer. Both conserved end residues are trimmed from each CDR3. D genes are given only for firm matches.

TRBJ2-3 | TRBV9 | - | ASSVPGLADTQY
TRBJ1-1 | TRBV2 | - | ASSEGGLNTEAF
TRBJ2-2 | TRBV6-5 | - | ASREQGVSGELF
TRBJ1-5 | TRBV4-3 | - | ASSRGVNQPQH
TRBJ2-7 | TRBV27 | TRBD2 | ASSLRLAGDNEQY
TRBJ2-5 | TRBV5-1 | TRBD1 | ASSQAGQGGGETQY
TRBJ2-7 | TRBV30 | TRBD2 | AWSTGLAGEGEQY
TRBJ1-1 | TRBV9 | - | ASSVGGQNTEAF
TRBJ1-1 | TRBV5-6 | - | ASSLAAREAF
TRBJ2-7 | TRBV5-5 | - | ASSFPGGTYEQY
TRBJ2-2 | TRBV15 | - | ATSSPRVYTGELF
TRBJ1-1 | TRBV5-1 | TRBD1 | ASSKTTGMNTEAF
TRBJ2-2 | TRBV7-2 | TRBD2 | ASSIFSSGSRPGELF
TRBJ1-2 | TRBV7-3 | - | ASSFRQNYGYT
TRBJ2-3 | TRBV30 | TRBD1 | AWSGRGQLDTQY
TRBJ2-1 | TRBV5-1 | - | ASSYAGAGNEQF
TRBJ2-5 | TRBV18 | - | ASSPRPGPETQY
TRBJ2-7 | TRBV10-1 | - | ASRITGNPQYEQY
TRBJ2-7 | TRBV5-6 | - | ASSSAGSYEQY
TRBJ2-7 | TRBV6-5 | - | ASRRDFYEQY
TRBJ2-7 | TRBV5-1 | TRBD1 | ASSIGTGAIGY
TRBJ2-7 | TRBV6-6 | - | ASSYGPTSSYEQY
TRBJ2-1 | TRBV7-6 | - | ASSLEGGRRYNEQF
TRBJ1-5 | TRBV6-5 | TRBD1 | ASSKGTGSNQPQH